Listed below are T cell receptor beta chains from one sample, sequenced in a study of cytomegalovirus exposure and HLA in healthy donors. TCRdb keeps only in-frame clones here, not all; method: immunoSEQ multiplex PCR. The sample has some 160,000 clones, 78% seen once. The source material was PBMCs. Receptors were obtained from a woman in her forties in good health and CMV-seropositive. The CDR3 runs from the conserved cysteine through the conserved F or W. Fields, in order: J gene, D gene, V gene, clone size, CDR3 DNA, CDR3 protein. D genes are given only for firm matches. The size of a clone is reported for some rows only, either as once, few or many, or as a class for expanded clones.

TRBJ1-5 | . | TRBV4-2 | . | TGTGCCAGCAGCCCCCGGGTTGGGGGGGGCCTTAATCAGCCCCAGCATTTT | CASSPRVGGGLNQPQHF
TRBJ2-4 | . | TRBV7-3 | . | TGTGCCAGCAGCTTAGATTATCCTAGCATTCAGTACTTC | CASSLDYPSIQYF
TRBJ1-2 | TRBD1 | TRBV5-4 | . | TGTGCCAGCAGCGAAGGGACAGGGGGCATCAATGGCTACACCTTC | CASSEGTGGINGYTF
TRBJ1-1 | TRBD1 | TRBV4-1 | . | TGCGCCAGCAGCCAGTGGGACAGGAACACTGAAGCTTTCTTT | CASSQWDRNTEAFF
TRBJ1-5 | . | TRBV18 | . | TGTGCCAGCTCACCTCGCGGGGGAGGAGGAAGGCCCCAGCATTTT | CASSPRGGGGRPQHF
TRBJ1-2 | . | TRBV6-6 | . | TGTGCCAGCAGTTACCGCGAGTCGAACTATGGCTACACCTTC | CASSYRESNYGYTF
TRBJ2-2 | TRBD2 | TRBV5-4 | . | TGTGCCAGCAGCTTGTCGGGGGGGCCGATCGGGGAGCTGTTTTTT | CASSLSGGPIGELFF
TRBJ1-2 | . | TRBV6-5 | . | TGTGCCAGCAGTAACTCGGGACTTTCCTATGGCTACACCTTC | CASSNSGLSYGYTF
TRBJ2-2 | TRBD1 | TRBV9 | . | TGTGCCAGCAGCCCTGAGGGGGCCGGCACCGGGGAGCTGTTTTTT | CASSPEGAGTGELFF
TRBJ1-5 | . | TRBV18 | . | TGTGCCAGCTCACAGACCGGGACACCGAATCAGCCCCAGCATTTT | CASSQTGTPNQPQHF
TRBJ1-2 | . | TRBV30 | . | TGTGCCTGCACCGGGGGAACCTATGGCTACACCTTC | CACTGGTYGYTF
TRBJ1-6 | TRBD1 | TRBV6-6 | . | TGTGCCAGCAGTTCTGCGGACAGGGGGGAACGCTCACCCCTCCACTTT | CASSSADRGERSPLHF
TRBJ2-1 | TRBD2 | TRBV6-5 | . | TGTGCCAGCAGCATAGCGGGGAGCTCCTACAATGAGCAGTTCTTC | CASSIAGSSYNEQFF
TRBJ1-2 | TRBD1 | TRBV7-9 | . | TGTGCCAGCAGCTTAGGGGACAGGGAGAGCGGCTACACCTTC | CASSLGDRESGYTF
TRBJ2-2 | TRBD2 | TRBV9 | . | TGTGCCAGCAGCCCAGCCGCGGGGGCCGGGGAGCTGTTTTTT | CASSPAAGAGELFF
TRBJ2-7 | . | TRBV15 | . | TGTGCCACCAGCAGAAGCCTGGGAGGGGGCGAGCAGTACTTC | CATSRSLGGGEQYF
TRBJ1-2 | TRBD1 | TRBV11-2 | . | TGTGCCAGCAGCTCGACACAGGGGGACGTCTATGGCTACACCTTC | CASSSTQGDVYGYTF
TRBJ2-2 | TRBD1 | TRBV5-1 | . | TGCGCCAGCAGCTCACACAGGGGGCCGAGGACCGGGGAGCTGTTTTTT | CASSSHRGPRTGELFF
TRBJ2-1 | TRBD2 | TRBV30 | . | TGTGCCTGGAGTGTACTAGCGGGGGTTCTGAATGAGCAGTTCTTC | CAWSVLAGVLNEQFF
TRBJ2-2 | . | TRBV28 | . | TGTGCCAGCAACACAGGACCCGGGGAGCTGTTTTTT | CASNTGPGELFF
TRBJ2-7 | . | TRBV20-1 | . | TGCAGTGCCCAAGCTTACGAGCAGTACTTC | CSAQAYEQYF
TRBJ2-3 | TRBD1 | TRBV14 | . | TGTGCCAGCAGCCCAGGAACCAGGGGGCGGAAAGATACGCAGTATTTT | CASSPGTRGRKDTQYF
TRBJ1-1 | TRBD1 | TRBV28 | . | TGTGCCAGCAGTAAAGGGACAGGGAAAGCTTTCTTT | CASSKGTGKAFF
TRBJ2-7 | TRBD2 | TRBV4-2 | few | TGTGCCAGCAGCCAAGAACTAGCGGGGACCACCTACGAGCAGTACTTC | CASSQELAGTTYEQYF
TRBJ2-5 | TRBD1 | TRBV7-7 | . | TGTGCTAGCAGCCTCGGGACAGGGGGTACCCAGTACTTC | CASSLGTGGTQYF
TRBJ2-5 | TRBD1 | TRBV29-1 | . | TGCAGCGCTGACCTGGGACAGAGGCTTGAGACCCAGTACTTC | CSADLGQRLETQYF
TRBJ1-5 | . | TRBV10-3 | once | TGTGCCATCAGTGAGAGTCAGGGGATAAACAATCAGCCCCAGCATTTT | CAISESQGINNQPQHF
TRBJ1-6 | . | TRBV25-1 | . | TGTGCCAGCAGTCCCCAGGCGGGAAATAATTCACCCCTCCACTTT | CASSPQAGNNSPLHF
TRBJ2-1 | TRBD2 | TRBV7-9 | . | TGTGCCAGCAGCTTAGGACTAGCGAATGAGCAGTTCTTC | CASSLGLANEQFF
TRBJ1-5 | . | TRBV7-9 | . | TGTTCCAGCAGCTTGTTTGGCTCTAATCAGCCCCAGCATTTT | CSSSLFGSNQPQHF
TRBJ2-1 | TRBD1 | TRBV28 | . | TGTGCCAGCAGCCGGCTAGGGACAGGGCCAAGATATGAGCAGTTCTTC | CASSRLGTGPRYEQFF
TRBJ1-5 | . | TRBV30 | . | TGTGCCTATGGTCGGGGTATTGATCAGCCCCAGCATTTT | CAYGRGIDQPQHF
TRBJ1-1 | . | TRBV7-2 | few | TGTGCCAGCAGCTTAAGTAGAACTGAAGCTTTCTTT | CASSLSRTEAFF
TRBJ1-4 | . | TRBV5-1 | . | TGCGCCAGCAGCCAGGGACAACCCGAAAAACTGTTTTTT | CASSQGQPEKLFF
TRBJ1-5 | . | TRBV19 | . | TGTGCCAGTAGTACGGGGTTTCAGCCCCAGCATTTT | CASSTGFQPQHF
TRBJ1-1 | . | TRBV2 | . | TGTGCCAGCAGTGATGGGGCAGGGATTTATGCTTTCTTT | CASSDGAGIYAFF
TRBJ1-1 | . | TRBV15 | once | TGTGCCACCAGCAGAGAGGCGGGGAACACTGAAGCTTTCTTT | CATSREAGNTEAFF
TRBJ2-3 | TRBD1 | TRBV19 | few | TGTGCCAGTAGTGAGGGGGCCGCTAATACGCAGTATTTT | CASSEGAANTQYF
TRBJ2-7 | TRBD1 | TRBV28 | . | TGTGCCAGCCACGGGACAGCCTACGAGCAGTACTTC | CASHGTAYEQYF
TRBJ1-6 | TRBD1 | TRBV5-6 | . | TGTGCCAGCAGCTCGTTCGGACAGGGTGGCTCACCCCTCCACTTT | CASSSFGQGGSPLHF
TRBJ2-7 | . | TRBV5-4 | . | TGTGCCAGCAGCTTGTCAGGCTACGAGCAGTACTTC | CASSLSGYEQYF
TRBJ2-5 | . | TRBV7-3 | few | TGTGCCAGCAGCTTAAAACGGCAAGAGACCCAGTACTTC | CASSLKRQETQYF
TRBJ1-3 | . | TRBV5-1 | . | TGCGCCAGCAGCCCCGGAACCGGCGACTTCTCTGGAAACACCATATATTTT | CASSPGTGDFSGNTIYF
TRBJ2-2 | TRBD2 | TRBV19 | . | TGTGCCAGTCGTGATAGCGGGGGGGCCTTCTCTCACACCGGGGAGCTGTTTTTT | CASRDSGGAFSHTGELFF
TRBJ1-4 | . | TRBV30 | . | TGTGCCTGGAGTACCGAGACAGGCGGGAAACTGTTTTTT | CAWSTETGGKLFF
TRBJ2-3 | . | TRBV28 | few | TGTGCCAGCACCAGGGGCTCCCCCACAGATACGCAGTATTTT | CASTRGSPTDTQYF
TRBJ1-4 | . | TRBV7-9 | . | TGTGCCAGCAGCAACCGGGACAACTCTAATGAAAAACTGTTTTTT | CASSNRDNSNEKLFF
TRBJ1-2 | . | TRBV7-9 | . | TGTGCCAGCAGCTTATGGTTGTCAGGGTACCGCACTACTGGCTACACCTTC | CASSLWLSGYRTTGYTF
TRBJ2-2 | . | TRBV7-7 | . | TGTGCCAGCAGCGCAATACGGGGCGGGGAGCTGTTTTTT | CASSAIRGGELFF
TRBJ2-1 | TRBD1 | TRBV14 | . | TGTGCCAGCAGCGAAGCGACAGGGGGAAATGAGCAGTTCTTC | CASSEATGGNEQFF
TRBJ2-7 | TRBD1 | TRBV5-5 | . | TGTGCCAGCAGCCTGGACAGGGCCTACGAGCAGTACTTC | CASSLDRAYEQYF
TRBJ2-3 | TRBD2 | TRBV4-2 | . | TGTGCCAGCAGCTCGGGACTAGCAGGAGATACGCAGTATTTT | CASSSGLAGDTQYF
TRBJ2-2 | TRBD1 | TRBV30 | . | TGTGCCTGGAGTGTTTTTGGACAGGGGGCATCGACCGGGGAGCTGTTTTTT | CAWSVFGQGASTGELFF
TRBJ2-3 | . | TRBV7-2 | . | TGTGCCAGCGGGGAGGATACGCAGTATTTT | CASGEDTQYF
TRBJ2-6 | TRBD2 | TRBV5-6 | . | TGTGCCAGCAGCCGGTACTTAGCGGGGGGGTCTGGGGCCAACGTCCTGACTTTC | CASSRYLAGGSGANVLTF